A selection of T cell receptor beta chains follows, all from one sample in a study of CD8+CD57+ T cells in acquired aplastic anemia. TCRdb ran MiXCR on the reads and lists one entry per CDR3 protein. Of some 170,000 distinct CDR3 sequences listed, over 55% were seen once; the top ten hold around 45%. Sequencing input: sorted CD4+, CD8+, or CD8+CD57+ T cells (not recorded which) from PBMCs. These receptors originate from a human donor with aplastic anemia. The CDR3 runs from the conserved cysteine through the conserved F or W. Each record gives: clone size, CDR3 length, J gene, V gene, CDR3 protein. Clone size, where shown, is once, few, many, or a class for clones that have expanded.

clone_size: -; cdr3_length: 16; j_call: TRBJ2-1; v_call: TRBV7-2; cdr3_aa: CASSLSPQSSYNEQFF
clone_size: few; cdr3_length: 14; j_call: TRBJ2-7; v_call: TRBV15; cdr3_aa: CATSRDRVNYEQYF
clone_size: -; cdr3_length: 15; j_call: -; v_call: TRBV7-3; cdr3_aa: CASSLGPDTYNEQFF
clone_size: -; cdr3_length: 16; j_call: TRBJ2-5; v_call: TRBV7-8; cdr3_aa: CASSLDELAGGQTQYF
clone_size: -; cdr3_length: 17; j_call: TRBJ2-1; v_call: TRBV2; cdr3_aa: CASSEARNGGTYNEQFF
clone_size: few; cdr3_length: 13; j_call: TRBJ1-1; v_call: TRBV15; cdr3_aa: CATSRDVGYEAFF
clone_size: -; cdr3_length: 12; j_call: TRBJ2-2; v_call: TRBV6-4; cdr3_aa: CASSDKRGELFF
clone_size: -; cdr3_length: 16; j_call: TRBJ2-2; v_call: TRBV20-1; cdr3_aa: CSAREIAGANTGELFF
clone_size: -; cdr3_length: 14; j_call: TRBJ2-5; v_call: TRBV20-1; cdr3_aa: CSARDVRLGESQYF
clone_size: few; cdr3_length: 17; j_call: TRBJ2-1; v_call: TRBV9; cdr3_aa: CASSVATWAGEHNERFF
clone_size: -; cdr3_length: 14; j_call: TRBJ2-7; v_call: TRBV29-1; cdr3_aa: CSAARQQGVGEQYF
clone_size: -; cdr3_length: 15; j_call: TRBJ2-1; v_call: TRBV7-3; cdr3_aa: CASSLVAAAYNEQFF
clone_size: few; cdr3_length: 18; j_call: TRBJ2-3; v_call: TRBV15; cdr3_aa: CATSPSRPTSGSTDTQYF
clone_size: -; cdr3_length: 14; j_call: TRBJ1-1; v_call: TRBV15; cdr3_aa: CATSRAGTNTEAFF
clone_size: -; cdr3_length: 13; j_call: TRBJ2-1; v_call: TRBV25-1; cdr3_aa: CASSPQDLNEQFF
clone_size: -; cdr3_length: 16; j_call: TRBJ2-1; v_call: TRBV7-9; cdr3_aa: CASSQGPSGGADEQFF
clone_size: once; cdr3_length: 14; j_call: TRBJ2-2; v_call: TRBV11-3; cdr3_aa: CASSLGGTAGELFF
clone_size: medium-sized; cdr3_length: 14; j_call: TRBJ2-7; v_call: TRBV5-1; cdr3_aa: CASSWDGKPYEQYF
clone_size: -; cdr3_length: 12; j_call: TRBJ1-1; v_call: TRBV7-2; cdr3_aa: CASSFPRLSSFF
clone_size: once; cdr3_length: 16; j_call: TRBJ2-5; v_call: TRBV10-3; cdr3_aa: CATSNGGGAVQETQYF
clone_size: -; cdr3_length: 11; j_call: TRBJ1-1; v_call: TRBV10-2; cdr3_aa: CASRSTGGAFF
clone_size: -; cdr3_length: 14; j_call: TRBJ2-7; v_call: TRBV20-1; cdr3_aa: CSARTSGRTYEQYF
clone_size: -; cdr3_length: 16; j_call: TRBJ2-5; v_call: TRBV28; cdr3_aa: CASSLLGSGAQETQYF
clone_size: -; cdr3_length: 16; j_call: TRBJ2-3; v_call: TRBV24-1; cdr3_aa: CATSVVAGSRTDTQYF
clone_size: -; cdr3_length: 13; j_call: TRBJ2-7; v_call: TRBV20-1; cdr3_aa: CSAAQGRDYEQYF
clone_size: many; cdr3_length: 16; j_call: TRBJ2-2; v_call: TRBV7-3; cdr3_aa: CASSLTGARGSGELFF
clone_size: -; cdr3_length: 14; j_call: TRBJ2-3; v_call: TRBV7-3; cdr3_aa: CASSQAGFTDTQYF
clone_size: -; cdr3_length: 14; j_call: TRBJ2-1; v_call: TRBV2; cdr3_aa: CASNRQAQHGEQFF
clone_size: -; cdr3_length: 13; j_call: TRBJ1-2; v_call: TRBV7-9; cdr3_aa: CASSSSPGLGYTF
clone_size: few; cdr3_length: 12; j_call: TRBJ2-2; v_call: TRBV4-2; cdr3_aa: CASSLSGGELFF
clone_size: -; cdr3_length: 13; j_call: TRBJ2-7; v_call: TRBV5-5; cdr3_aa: CASSLAQTYEQYF
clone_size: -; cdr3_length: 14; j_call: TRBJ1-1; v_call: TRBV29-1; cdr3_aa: CSSRQQPGSTEAFF
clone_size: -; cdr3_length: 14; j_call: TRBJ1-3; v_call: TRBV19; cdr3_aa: CASSLGLSGNTIYF
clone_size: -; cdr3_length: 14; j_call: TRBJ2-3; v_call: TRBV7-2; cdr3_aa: CASSLVPGLDTQYF
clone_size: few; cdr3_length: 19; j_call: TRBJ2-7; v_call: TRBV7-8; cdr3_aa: CASSLMRGGALGGSYEQYF
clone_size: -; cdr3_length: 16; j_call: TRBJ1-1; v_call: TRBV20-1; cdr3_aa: CSAREGDRGVRTEAFF
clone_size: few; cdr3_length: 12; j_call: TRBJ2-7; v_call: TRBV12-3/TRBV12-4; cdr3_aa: CASSLATYEQYF
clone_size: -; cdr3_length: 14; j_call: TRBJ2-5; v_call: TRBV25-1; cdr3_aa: CASSAQGDIETQYF
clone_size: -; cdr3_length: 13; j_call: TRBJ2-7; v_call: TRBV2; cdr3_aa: CASLQGALYEQYF
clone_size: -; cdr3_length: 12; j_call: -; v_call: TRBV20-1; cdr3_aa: CSAARGSETQYF
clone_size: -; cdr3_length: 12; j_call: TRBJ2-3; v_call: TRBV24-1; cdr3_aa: CATAGRTDTQYF
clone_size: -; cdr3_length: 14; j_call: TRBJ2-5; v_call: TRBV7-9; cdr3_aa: CASSPRGGAETQYF
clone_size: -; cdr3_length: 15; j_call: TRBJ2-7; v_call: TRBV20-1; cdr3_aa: CSAKPRLAGGWEQYF
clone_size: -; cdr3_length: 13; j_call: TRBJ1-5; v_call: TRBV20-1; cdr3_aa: CSARQGEYQPQHF
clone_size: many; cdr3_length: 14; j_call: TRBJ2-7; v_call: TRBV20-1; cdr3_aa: CSAPGSGGPDEQYF
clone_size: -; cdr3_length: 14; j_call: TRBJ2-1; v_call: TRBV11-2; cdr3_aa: CASSNTRGDNEQFF
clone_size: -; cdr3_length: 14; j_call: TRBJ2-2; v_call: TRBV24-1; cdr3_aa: CATSDLQRTGELFF
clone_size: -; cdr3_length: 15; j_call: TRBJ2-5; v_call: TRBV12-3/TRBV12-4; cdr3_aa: CASSRGGAAQETQYF
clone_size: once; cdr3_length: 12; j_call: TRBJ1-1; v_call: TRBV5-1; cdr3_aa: CASSPPSAEAFF
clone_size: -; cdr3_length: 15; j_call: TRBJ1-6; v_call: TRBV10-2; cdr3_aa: CASSEGGRVASPLHF
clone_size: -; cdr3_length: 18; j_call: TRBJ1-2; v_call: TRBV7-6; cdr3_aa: CASSLAAGSPVPNYGYTF
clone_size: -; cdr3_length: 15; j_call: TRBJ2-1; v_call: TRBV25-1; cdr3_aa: CASEGSESSYNEQFF
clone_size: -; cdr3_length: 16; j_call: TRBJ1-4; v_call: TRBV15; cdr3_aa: CATSRELTGGAEKLFF
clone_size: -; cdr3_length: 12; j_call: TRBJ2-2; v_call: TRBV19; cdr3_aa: CASSLHVGELFF
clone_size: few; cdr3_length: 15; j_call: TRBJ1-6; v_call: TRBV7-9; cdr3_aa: CASSLAGRGASPLHF
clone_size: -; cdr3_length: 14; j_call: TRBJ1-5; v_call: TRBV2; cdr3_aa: CASVMSGGNQPQHF
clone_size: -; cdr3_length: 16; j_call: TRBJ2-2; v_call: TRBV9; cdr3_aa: CASSVGGSGGTGELFF
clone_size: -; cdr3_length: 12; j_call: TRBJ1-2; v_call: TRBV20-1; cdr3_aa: CSAGGEFYGYTF
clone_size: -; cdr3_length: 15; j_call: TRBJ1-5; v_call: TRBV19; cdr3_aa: CASSKTEYSNQPQHF